The 23 T cell receptor beta chains below all came from one sample that was sequenced in a study of Ad26.COV2.S vaccination and SARS-CoV-2 variants. Profiled with immunoSEQ multiplex PCR; TCRdb holds only in-frame clones, not every one. Of about 350,000 clones listed, about 89% are singletons. Treatment defined: roughly 18 received Ad26.COV2.S at low or high dose, single or two shots; about 5 received placebo; per-sample allocation not given. It was on day 63 after the first vaccine or placebo injection that samples were taken. The material sequenced was peripheral blood, taken in a trial of Ad26.COV2.S vaccine versus placebo. The origin of the receptors is a person between 18 and 59 years old who received the Ad26.COV2.S COVID-19 vaccine or a placebo.

V gene TRBV2 combines with J gene TRBJ1-6, with D maybe TRBD1 (5 bases). CDR1 and CDR2 (germline): SNHLY, FYNNEI. Deletions cut 2 bases from V and 9 bases from J, with 20 bases between. The CDR3 runs 17 residues. The CDR3 here is CASSETRDLEGGSPLHF. CDR3 coding DNA: TGTGCCAGCAGTGAAACCCGGGACTTAGAAGGAGGTTCACCCCTCCACTTT.

This clone has just a few counts. The chain links TRBV7-2 to TRBJ1-2; D remains ambiguous. Trimming left V 6 bases short and J 4 bases short, with 12 bases between. From germline, CDR1 is SGHTA and CDR2 FQGNSA. The CDR3 totals 13 residues. The CDR3: CASRSGMFYGYTF. CDR3 in DNA: TGTGCCAGCAGGTCCGGGATGTTCTATGGCTACACCTTC.

The chain couples TRBV9 to TRBJ2-6, with 7 nucleotides matching TRBD1. Germline V lookup: CDR1 SGDLS, CDR2 YYNGEE. After removal of 4 bases from V and 1 base from J, the junction contained 11 bases not matched to a gene. The CDR3 runs 18 residues. The CDR3 sequence: CASSNSRDSLSGANVLTF. The DNA for the CDR3 is TGTGCCAGCAGCAACTCCCGGGACAGTCTGTCTGGGGCCAACGTCCTGACTTTC.

The V gene is TRBV3-1 (or the pseudogene TRBV3-2), the J gene TRBJ2-1, with D perhaps assigned TRBD1 or TRBD2 (6 bases each). This CDR3 contains 16 residues. V gave up 4 bases and J gave up 8 bases, with 21 bases separating them. Germline V gene lookup returns CDR1 LGHDT and CDR2 YNNKEL (reference sequence). Here the CDR3 reads CASSRSLGGSGYEQFF. CDR3 coding DNA: TGTGCCAGCAGCCGTTCCCTAGGGGGGAGCGGCTATGAGCAGTTCTTC.

The rearrangement joins TRBV5-6 to TRBJ1-1; no definite D call. Per the germline V gene, CDR1 is SGHDT and CDR2 is YYEEEE. CDR3 size: 12 residues. Trimming pared 4 bases from V and 7 bases from J, leaving 11 bases between. The CDR3 bases are TGTGCCAGCAGCAGGGCTAGATATGAAGCTTTCTTT. The encoded protein is CASSRARYEAFF.

The V gene is TRBV19, the J gene TRBJ2-7; the match to TRBD1 covers 7 bases. Germline values: CDR1 LNHDA, CDR2 SQIVND (reference sequence). Trimming cost V 9 bases and J 6 bases; bases outside gene matches: 5. There are 11 residues in the CDR3. CDR3 in amino acids: CASTDRVEQYF. CDR3 nucleotide sequence: TGTGCCAGCACTGACAGGGTCGAGCAGTACTTC.

This clone has more than one count but fewer than ten. The rearrangement uses TRBV7-9 and TRBJ1-1, with 8 bases aligning to TRBD1. Germline-derived CDR1 and CDR2 are SEHNR and FQNEAQ (reference sequence). CDR3 size: 13 residues. V gave up 5 bases and J gave up 4 bases; unmatched junction bases: 3. CDR3 nucleotides: TGTGCCAGCAGCCCGGACAGGGCCACTGAAGCTTTCTTT. Translated, it gives CASSPDRATEAFF.

The rearrangement uses TRBV5-1 and TRBJ1-2; possibly TRBD1 for D (5 bases). Germline lookup yields CDR1 SGHRS and CDR2 YFSETQ. V was shortened by 5 bases and J by 1 base, with 12 bases between the two germline ends. The CDR3 has 14 residues. The DNA for the CDR3 is TGCGCCAGCAGATCCGGGACGGTTAACTATGGCTACACCTTC. Translating gives CASRSGTVNYGYTF.

The V call is TRBV6-1, the J call TRBJ2-7; D not resolved. With 2 bases removed from V and 3 bases from J, the gap between germline ends came to 5 bases. The CDR3 extends over 12 amino acids. CDR1 and CDR2 from the germline V gene are MNHNS and SASEGT. This CDR3 is CASSENGYEQYF. The CDR3 bases are TGTGCCAGCAGTGAAAACGGCTACGAGCAGTACTTC.

This chain joins TRBV28 and TRBJ2-7; no firm D call. The CDR3 loop spans 17 amino acids. CDR1 is MDHEN and CDR2 is SYDVKM in the germline V gene. V was trimmed by 2 bases and J by 0 bases, leaving 17 bases between them. The CDR3 loop is CASSLNRLGSDSYEQYF. In nucleotides, the CDR3 is TGTGCCAGCAGTTTAAATCGGTTGGGGTCCGACTCCTACGAGCAGTACTTC.

This clone was picked up one time. This chain links TRBV11-2 with TRBJ2-7; D unresolved. This CDR3 is 13 amino acids long. Germline V gene lookup returns CDR1 SGHAT and CDR2 FQNNGV. The germline V and J ends were trimmed by 4 bases and 3 bases, with 10 bases remaining between them. The CDR3 sequence: CASSSPGLYEQYF. CDR3 sequence (DNA): TGTGCCAGCAGCTCTCCAGGCCTCTACGAGCAGTACTTC.

In regard to this clone: This sample includes further DNA sequences coding for the same CDR3. The chain carries TRBV9 and TRBJ2-3; D not certain. V gave up 4 bases and J gave up 3 bases, with 6 bases separating them. CDR3 size: 12 residues. Germline values: CDR1 SGDLS, CDR2 YYNGEE. The CDR3 is CASSLSTDTQYF. The CDR3 region has the DNA TGTGCCAGCAGCCTCTCGACAGATACGCAGTATTTT.

The genes are TRBV9 and TRBJ1-1; tentative D call: TRBD1 (6 bases). This CDR3 contains 14 residues. Germline V gives CDR1 SGDLS, CDR2 YYNGEE. Trimming shortened V by 3 bases and J by 5 bases, and 14 bases separated the two germline ends. CDR3 bases: TGTGCCAGCAGCGCCAGGGGAGGGGGTACTGAAGCTTTCTTT. It specifies CASSARGGGTEAFF.

V is TRBV28 and J is TRBJ1-2, with TRBD1 identical over 10 bases. From germline, CDR1 is MDHEN and CDR2 SYDVKM. The J segment lost 3 bases and the V segment lost 1 base, leaving 8 bases of the junction unmatched. The CDR3 has 17 amino acids. DNA for the CDR3: TGTGCCAGCAGTTTATCTTTAAGACAGGGGGCTCACTATGGCTACACCTTC. It specifies CASSLSLRQGAHYGYTF.

The rearrangement joins TRBV19 to TRBJ1-1, with 12 nucleotides matching TRBD1. CDR3 length: 16 amino acids. Germline V gene lookup returns CDR1 LNHDA and CDR2 SQIVND (reference sequence). With V trimmed by 9 bases and J by 4 bases, 12 bases remained unmatched. DNA of the CDR3: TGTGCCAGCTCCGTCCCGGGACAGGGGGCCGGCACTGAAGCTTTCTTT. This encodes CASSVPGQGAGTEAFF.

As regards this clone: Other nucleotide sequences in the sample specify the same CDR3. V usage is TRBV19 and J usage is TRBJ1-1; D ambiguous. Per the germline V gene, CDR1 is LNHDA and CDR2 is SQIVND (reference sequence). Trimming stripped 3 bases from V and 2 bases from J, with 7 bases between. The CDR3 has 13 amino acids. The chain's CDR3 is CASSISVNTEAFF. CDR3 DNA: TGTGCCAGTAGTATTTCTGTAAACACTGAAGCTTTCTTT.

The chain couples TRBV5-5 to TRBJ1-3, with no clear D. V was clipped by 3 bases and J by 1 base, with 8 bases between them. This CDR3 region has 14 residues. Germline CDR1 SGHKS, CDR2 YYEKEE (reference sequence). The CDR3 is CASSSAWSGNTIYF. For the CDR3, the DNA is TGTGCCAGCAGCTCTGCATGGTCTGGAAACACCATATATTTT.

The chain links TRBV3-1 (or the pseudogene TRBV3-2) to TRBJ2-1; TRBD2 matches 10 bases. J lost 4 bases, V lost 5 bases, and 5 bases had no gene match. This CDR3 is 15 amino acids long. Germline CDR1 reads LGHDT; CDR2 reads YNNKEL (reference sequence). In DNA, the CDR3 is TGTGCCAGCAGCATCAGCGGGAGGGTATACAATGAGCAGTTCTTC. Translating gives CASSISGRVYNEQFF.

V is TRBV4-1 and J is TRBJ2-7, with 7 nucleotides matching TRBD1. V lost 4 bases to trimming and J lost 7 bases; unmatched junction nucleotides: 13. The CDR3 covers 15 residues. The germline V gene encodes CDR1 MGHRA and CDR2 YSYEKL. The CDR3 protein is CASSPSGQILSEQYF. CDR3 nucleotide sequence: TGCGCCAGCAGCCCATCGGGACAGATCCTTTCTGAGCAGTACTTC.

V and J are TRBV28 and TRBJ2-7; the match to TRBD1 covers 9 bases. Trimming removed 2 bases from V and 5 bases from J; junction bases left unmatched: 7. Germline V gene data show CDR1 as MDHEN and CDR2 as SYDVKM. The CDR3 covers 15 residues. This CDR3 is CASSLTGQGFNEQYF. The CDR3 coding sequence is TGTGCCAGCAGTTTAACAGGACAGGGGTTCAACGAGCAGTACTTC.

The chain uses TRBV11-2 and TRBJ2-6; no clear D. Germline V gene sequence: CDR1 SGHAT, CDR2 FQNNGV. This CDR3 region has 15 residues. The V end lost 3 bases, the J end lost 3 bases, and 9 bases lay between the germline ends. This CDR3 reads CASSFPRSGANVLTF. The CDR3 coding sequence is TGTGCCAGCAGCTTCCCACGCAGTGGGGCCAACGTCCTGACTTTC.

With respect to this clone: Other DNA variants within this sample encode the same CDR3. The V and J genes are TRBV18 and TRBJ1-1; no clear D. Germline V CDR1 and CDR2: KGHSH, LQKENI. V was trimmed by 1 base and J by 1 base, leaving 4 bases between them. There are 13 residues in the CDR3. The CDR3 here is CASSPQGNTEAFF. The CDR3 bases are TGTGCCAGCTCACCACAGGGGAACACTGAAGCTTTCTTT.

This clone was seen at least ten times. The V and J genes are TRBV28 and TRBJ1-2; weak D call: TRBD1 (5 bases). The ends were cut back, 5 bases at V and 6 bases at J, with 7 bases in the middle. Per germline, CDR1 MDHEN and CDR2 SYDVKM. The CDR3 runs to 11 residues. CDR3 sequence: CASSTRDGYTF. The CDR3 nucleotides read TGTGCCAGCAGTACCAGGGATGGCTACACCTTC.